Following are 13 T cell receptor beta chains from one sample sequenced in a study of T cells after posttransplantation cyclophosphamide. TCRdb's copy holds only in-frame clones and misses some; the assay was immunoSEQ multiplex PCR. Of tens of thousands of clones listed, around four fifths were seen once; the top ten hold 6.5% to 9.5%. Treatment was busulfan-fludarabine conditioning, a marrow graft, and cyclophosphamide on days +3 and +4. Sample: CD4+ T cells sorted from blood, taken around 2,000 days after a stem cell transplant with posttransplant cyclophosphamide. The source is a female patient aged 35-55 years who received an allogeneic stem cell transplant from a related donor, was CMV-positive, and had no GVHD. Among the T cells, some may be from the graft donor.

This sequence joins TRBV10-1 and TRBJ1-1; 8 bases are shared with TRBD1. Germline trimming cut 8 bases from V and 0 bases from J; bases unmatched to any gene: 11. This CDR3 is 16 amino acids long. Looked up from germline, CDR1 is WNHNN and CDR2 is SYGVQD (reference sequence). CDR3 coding DNA: TGCGCCAGCTACCGGACAGGGCTTACCATGAACACTGAAGCTTTCTTT. Its protein is CASYRTGLTMNTEAFF.

This clone came up once. The rearrangement links TRBV9 to TRBJ1-5, with D hard to call. The V gene lost 2 bases and the J gene lost 4 bases, with 13 bases spanning the gap. Germline CDR1 SGDLS, CDR2 YYNGEE. The CDR3 has 15 residues. The CDR3 spells CASSVEGLVNQPQHF. CDR3 nucleotide sequence: TGTGCCAGCAGCGTCGAGGGCCTAGTTAATCAGCCCCAGCATTTT.

The table lists this clone with a count of one. V gene TRBV11-1 combines with J gene TRBJ2-1; 8 bases are shared with TRBD1. The germline gives CDR1 SGHAT, CDR2 FQDESV (reference sequence). This CDR3 has 14 residues. The ends lost 10 bases at V and 5 bases at J; junction bases unmatched: 10. The CDR3 loop is CATQGQGLNNEQFF. The CDR3 DNA follows: TGTGCCACCCAAGGACAGGGCTTAAACAATGAGCAGTTCTTC.

In its sample, this clone was seen a few times. V and J are TRBV11-1 and TRBJ1-6, with 7 bases matching TRBD1. Germline values: CDR1 SGHAT, CDR2 FQDESV (reference sequence). The CDR3 is 14 residues long. Trimming took 5 bases from V and 6 from J; bases not matched to a gene: 4. In DNA form, the CDR3 reads TGTGCCAGCAGCCCCCGGGACAGTAATTCACCCCTCCACTTT. The encoded protein is CASSPRDSNSPLHF.

The chain links TRBV5-1 to TRBJ1-2; D possibly corresponds to TRBD1 (5 bases). V was pared by 0 bases and J by 3 bases, with 9 bases between. The germline gives CDR1 SGHRS, CDR2 YFSETQ. The CDR3 has 14 residues. The CDR3 protein is CASSLDQGYYGYTF. The CDR3 DNA reads TGCGCCAGCAGCTTGGACCAGGGATACTATGGCTACACCTTC.

The chain joins TRBV6-5 to TRBJ1-4; D unresolved. Looked up from germline, CDR1 is MNHEY and CDR2 is SVGAGI. The CDR3 runs to 16 residues. Trimming pared 2 bases from V and 5 bases from J, leaving 15 bases between. CDR3 bases: TGTGCCAGCAGTTACGATTGGGAGTCTCGGAATGAAAAACTGTTTTTT. This gives the protein CASSYDWESRNEKLFF.

This chain links TRBV2 with TRBJ2-7, with TRBD1 matching 12 bases. Germline V lookup: CDR1 SNHLY, CDR2 FYNNEI. V lost 6 bases, J lost 3 bases, and 6 bases stayed unmatched. The CDR3 contains 15 residues. The CDR3 sequence: CASRQGTGGIYEQYF. The CDR3 DNA follows: TGTGCCAGCAGACAAGGGACAGGGGGCATCTACGAGCAGTACTTC.

The chain carries TRBV11-2 and TRBJ2-7, with D perhaps matching TRBD1 (6 bases). CDR3 length equals 14 residues. The germline gives CDR1 SGHAT, CDR2 FQNNGV. Trimming cost V 3 bases and J 4 bases, with 13 bases left between them. The CDR3 region has the DNA TGTGCCAGCAGCTTGAACAGGGTTTCTTACGAGCAGTACTTC. As protein: CASSLNRVSYEQYF. Complete variable domain (other parts from reference TRBV11-2 and TRBJ2-7): EAGVAQSPRYKIIEKRQSVAFWCNPISGHATLYWYQQILGQGPKLLIQFQNNGVVDDSQLPKDRFSAERLKGVDSTLKIQPAKLEDSAVYLCASSLNRVSYEQYFGPGTRLTVT.

The chain recombines TRBV28 with TRBJ1-2; 8 bases map to TRBD1. In germline, CDR1 is MDHEN, CDR2 SYDVKM. Trimming took 3 bases from V and 8 from J; bases not matched to a gene: 2. The CDR3 runs to 12 residues. CDR3: CASSFRGRGYTF. The CDR3 DNA reads TGTGCCAGCAGTTTCAGGGGGCGAGGCTACACCTTC.

V and J are TRBV29-1 and TRBJ2-7; 8 bases are shared with TRBD1. V lost 4 bases and J lost 0; bases outside the gene matches: 5. CDR1 and CDR2 from the germline V gene are SQVTM and ANQGSEA. CDR3 length: 14 residues. CDR3 nucleotide sequence: TGCAGCGTTGCATCAGGGGGCGGCTCCTACGAGCAGTACTTC. Encoded protein: CSVASGGGSYEQYF.

The chain recombines TRBV27 with TRBJ1-1, with D unclear. V was clipped by 2 bases and J by 1 base, with 5 bases between them. The CDR3 consists of 13 residues. Germline V gene data show CDR1 as MNHEY and CDR2 as SMNVEV (reference sequence). CDR3: CASSLRENTEAFF. The CDR3 DNA sequence: TGTGCCAGCAGTTTACGCGAGAACACTGAAGCTTTCTTT.

The gene calls are TRBV4-2 and TRBJ1-1; D is uncertain. The CDR3 extends over 16 amino acids. Per germline, CDR1 LGHNA and CDR2 YNFKEQ. V was cut by 0 bases and J by 3 bases, with 14 bases left in between. CDR3 bases: TGTGCCAGCAGCCAAGATCCCGGAGGCGGGGACACTGAAGCTTTCTTT. This gives the protein CASSQDPGGGDTEAFF.

This clone was counted between two and nine times. V gene TRBV5-1 combines with J gene TRBJ1-6; maybe TRBD1 (6 bases). The CDR3 spans 15 residues. CDR1 is SGHRS, CDR2 YFSETQ, per germline. Between the trimmed V and J ends, which lost 4 bases and 7 bases, there was a span of 15 bases. The chain's CDR3 is CASSTGQSVNSPLHF. Here the CDR3 DNA reads TGCGCCAGCAGCACAGGACAGTCCGTAAATTCACCCCTCCACTTT.